These 17 T cell receptor beta chains originate from one sample sequenced in a study of beta chain features in type 1 diabetes. The study, taken as a whole, reports: People with Type 1 diabetes carried modestly yet significantly shorter TCRB CDR3s in all four CD4+ subsets.

Antigen specificity for these receptors is unknown. Every isolated RNA sample was fully reverse transcribed, so sequencing captured expressed TCRB transcripts. Clones were read by immunoSEQ multiplex PCR, and TCRdb kept only the in-frame ones, dropping some. The sample holds hundreds of thousands of clones, more than 12% seen once. Sequencing input: naive CD4+ T cells from blood. These receptors were collected from a man aged 18 to 29 with type 1 diabetes.

This clone was counted a few times. The rearrangement uses TRBV6-5 and TRBJ1-1; 7 bases map to TRBD1. CDR1 MNHEY and CDR2 SVGAGI come from the germline V gene. The CDR3 extends over 11 amino acids. V shed 7 bases and J 10 bases; nucleotides not matched to a gene: 6. CDR3 protein: CASNGQVGAFF. CDR3 DNA: TGTGCCAGCAACGGACAGGTGGGAGCTTTCTTT.

The DNA for the CDR3 is TGTGCCAGTAGTCCTAGCGGGAGGGCCTACAATGAGCAGTTCTTC. Protein product: CASSPSGRAYNEQFF. The V gene is TRBV19, the J gene TRBJ2-1; TRBD2 agrees at 12 bases. CDR3 length: 15 residues. Germline V gives CDR1 LNHDA, CDR2 SQIVND (reference sequence). J lost 2 bases, V lost 5 bases, and 1 base had no gene match.

The V gene is TRBV18, the J gene TRBJ2-5; D possibly corresponds to TRBD2 (5 bases). Per the germline V gene, CDR1 is KGHSH and CDR2 is LQKENI. This CDR3 is 15 amino acids long. The germline V and J ends were trimmed by 2 bases and 5 bases, with 15 bases remaining between them. The CDR3 sequence is CASSPGWPLVETQYF. In DNA form, the CDR3 reads TGTGCCAGCTCACCAGGTTGGCCACTAGTTGAGACCCAGTACTTC.

The gene calls are TRBV19 and TRBJ2-1; D assignment may be TRBD1 or TRBD2 (5 bases each). This CDR3 is 16 amino acids long. The germline gives CDR1 LNHDA, CDR2 SQIVND (reference sequence). V was pared by 10 bases and J by 0 bases, with 19 bases between. In DNA, the CDR3 is TGTGCCACACTTAACGAATGGGGGAGCTCCTACAATGAGCAGTTCTTC. Its translation: CATLNEWGSSYNEQFF.

This clone showed up just a few times. The chain is built from TRBV28 and TRBJ1-5, with TRBD1 as a possible D gene (6 bases). The CDR3 has 14 amino acids. In germline, CDR1 is MDHEN, CDR2 SYDVKM. The V end was cut by 4 bases, the J end by 2 bases, with 9 bases between. This CDR3 reads CASSWAGGNQPQHF. In DNA, the CDR3 is TGTGCCAGCAGTTGGGCAGGGGGCAATCAGCCCCAGCATTTT.

This clone was seen a few times. Written as DNA, the CDR3 is TGCGCCAGCAGCTTGGGGTCAGGACATAGTTACAATGAGCAGTTCTTC. Translated, it gives CASSLGSGHSYNEQFF. V and J are TRBV5-1 and TRBJ2-1; possibly TRBD1 for D (5 bases). Trimming took 0 bases from V and 4 from J, leaving 14 bases between them. CDR1 is SGHRS and CDR2 is YFSETQ in the germline V gene. CDR3 length: 16 amino acids. Using reference TRBV5-1 and TRBJ2-1 for the parts outside the CDR3, the full variable domain is KAGVTQTPRYLIKTRGQQVTLSCSPISGHRSVSWYQQTPGQGLQFLFEYFSETQRNKGNFPGRFSGRQFSNSRSEMNVSTLELGDSALYLCASSLGSGHSYNEQFFGPGTRLTVL.

This clone has only a few counts. A read error may account for a junction end that differs from germline. The chain combines TRBV4-1 with TRBJ1-2; tentative D call: TRBD1 (5 bases). The CDR3 spans 11 residues. Germline CDR1 reads MGHRA; CDR2 reads YSYEKL. The CDR3 DNA reads TGCGCCAGCAGCCAAGACGGAGACAGCTACTTC. Translated, it gives CASSQDGDSYF.

This clone showed up just a few times. V gene TRBV25-1 combines with J gene TRBJ2-7; 7 nucleotides line up with TRBD2. The CDR3 consists of 16 residues. Unmatched junction bases numbered 9, after V lost 3 bases and J lost 1 base. Germline values: CDR1 MGHDK, CDR2 SYGVNS. The CDR3 is CASSDQGAGSSYEQYF. For the CDR3, the DNA is TGTGCCAGCAGTGATCAAGGAGCGGGGTCGTCCTACGAGCAGTACTTC.

This clone showed up just a few times. The rearrangement joins TRBV29-1 to TRBJ2-1; D may be TRBD1 or TRBD2 (5 bases each). Trimming removed 6 bases at V and 4 bases at J, with 16 bases between. The CDR3 contains 14 residues. CDR1 and CDR2 (germline): SQVTM, ANQGSEA. The CDR3 spells CSVPGRKKYNEQFF. In DNA, the CDR3 is TGCAGCGTACCGGGACGAAAAAAATACAATGAGCAGTTCTTC.

This clone was detected a few times. The chain employs TRBV5-4 and TRBJ2-7; maybe TRBD2 (6 bases). The V gene's germline CDR1 is SGHNT and CDR2 YYREEE (reference sequence). The germline V and J ends were trimmed by 0 bases and 5 bases, with 18 bases remaining between them. The CDR3 is made up of 16 amino acids. CDR3 region: CASSLVGGAWGDEQYF. Written as DNA, the CDR3 is TGTGCCAGCAGCTTGGTAGGTGGTGCATGGGGGGACGAGCAGTACTTC.

This chain joins TRBV9 and TRBJ2-3; 8 bases fit TRBD2. The CDR3 consists of 17 residues. J lost 4 bases, V lost 2 bases, and 12 bases had no gene match. In germline, CDR1 is SGDLS, CDR2 YYNGEE. The CDR3 nucleotides are TGTGCCAGCAGCGTCGGTCCAGCGGGAGCGGTCTCAGATACGCAGTATTTT. It encodes CASSVGPAGAVSDTQYF. The entire variable domain, with the rest obtained from reference TRBV9 and TRBJ2-3, is as follows: DSGVTQTPKHLITATGQRVTLRCSPRSGDLSVYWYQQSLDQGLQFLIQYYNGEERAKGNILERFSAQQFPDLHSELNLSSLELGDSALYFCASSVGPAGAVSDTQYFGPGTRLTVL.

The CDR3 DNA reads TGCGCCAGCAGCTTAGACAGGGCCACCTACAATGAGCAGTTCTTC. Translated: CASSLDRATYNEQFF. The chain couples TRBV5-1 to TRBJ2-1; 7 bases align to TRBD1. The CDR3 has 15 amino acids. Looked up from germline, CDR1 is SGHRS and CDR2 is YFSETQ. Trimming cost V 2 bases and J 2 bases; bases outside gene matches: 4.

This clone was seen a few times. This rearrangement joins TRBV9 to TRBJ1-2; 7 nucleotides line up with TRBD1. CDR1 is SGDLS, CDR2 YYNGEE, per germline. The CDR3 has 15 residues. J lost 3 bases, V lost 3 bases, and 8 bases had no gene match. The CDR3 coding sequence is TGTGCCAGCAGCGCCCGCACCGACAGGGACTATGGCTACACCTTC. Protein sequence: CASSARTDRDYGYTF.

V usage is TRBV5-4 and J usage is TRBJ2-7; maybe TRBD2 (5 bases). Trimming left V 3 bases short and J 1 base short, with 8 bases between. This CDR3 region has 13 residues. CDR1 is SGHNT, CDR2 YYREEE, per germline (reference sequence). The CDR3 here is CASSSRASYEQYF. The DNA of the CDR3 is TGTGCCAGCAGCTCGAGGGCATCCTACGAGCAGTACTTC.

This clone came up a few times. J is TRBJ1-2 and V is TRBV11-1, with 9 bases that match TRBD1. Germline CDR1 SGHAT, CDR2 FQDESV (reference sequence). This CDR3 has 15 residues. Germline trimming cut 3 bases from V and 2 bases from J; bases unmatched to any gene: 4. As DNA, the CDR3 is TGTGCCAGCAGCTTCCTGACAGGGGGGAACTATGGCTACACCTTC. This sequence encodes CASSFLTGGNYGYTF.

This chain connects TRBV5-5 to TRBJ2-6, with D uncertain. The germline CDR1 and CDR2 sequences are SGHKS and YYEKEE (reference sequence). The V end lost 5 bases, the J end lost 0 bases, and 9 bases lay between the germline ends. The CDR3 runs to 15 residues. The CDR3 is CASSLGYSGANVLTF. Written as DNA, the CDR3 is TGTGCCAGCAGTTTAGGATACTCTGGGGCCAACGTCCTGACTTTC.

This rearrangement joins TRBV28 to TRBJ1-2; D not certain. The CDR3 totals 13 residues. CDR1 MDHEN and CDR2 SYDVKM come from the germline V gene. Trimming stripped 3 bases from V and 5 bases from J, with 10 bases between. CDR3 sequence: CASSFSGTYGYTF. In nucleotides, the CDR3 is TGTGCCAGCAGTTTTAGCGGCACTTATGGCTACACCTTC.